This TCR beta chain comes out of a study of siplizumab effects on memory and regulatory T cells. Per the germline V gene, CDR1 is LNHNV and CDR2 is YYDKDF (reference sequence). The V and J ends lost 5 bases and 9 bases respectively, with 13 bases between them. The CDR3 extends over 12 amino acids. The repertoire was sequenced with immunoSEQ multiplex PCR; TCRdb's copy has only in-frame clones and lacks some. The sample records 100,000 or so clones, about 90% being singletons. In regard to this clone: Its antigen is still unknown.

General observations from the study: Among alloreactive clones, only a minor fraction mapped to unstimulated subsets. The authors did not confirm suppressive function in proliferating Tregs from siplizumab cultures. Alloreactive sequences whose origin lay in unstimulated CD4+ memory cells were significantly reduced by siplizumab.

V gene TRBV15 combines with J gene TRBJ1-1; the D is unclear. The source of this sequence is a human donor in good health. Sequenced input: Tregs sorted from blood. CDR3 sequence (DNA): TGTGCCACCAGCCCTCATGTCGGTAAAGCTTTCTTT. Amino acids: CATSPHVGKAFF. Full variable domain (missing parts from reference TRBV15 and TRBJ1-1): DAMVIQNPRYQVTQFGKPVTLSCSQTLNHNVMYWYQQKSSQAPKLLFHYYDKDFNNEADTPDNFQSRRPNTSFCFLDIRSPGLGDTAMYLCATSPHVGKAFFGQGTRLTVV.